This is a list of T cell receptor beta chains from one sample in a study of shared clonotypes between healthy human individuals. Profiling relied on immunoSEQ multiplex PCR, and the TCRdb table lists in-frame clones only, not all of them. Here the sample spans about 2,500,000 clones, over 85% being singletons. The sequenced material came from naive CD4+ T cells sorted from blood. These receptors were collected from a young man in good health. The CDR3 runs from the conserved cysteine through the conserved F or W. The D gene is left open where the match is weak. Size is stated for part of the rows, as once, few or many counts, or as a class when the clone is expanded.

V gene	J gene	clone size	D gene	CDR3 protein	CDR3 DNA
TRBV7-9	TRBJ2-2	NA	NA	CASTADRPDVPAGELFF	TGTGCCAGCACCGCTGACAGGCCCGACGTACCAGCCGGGGAGCTGTTTTTT
TRBV18	TRBJ2-5	NA	TRBD1	CASSPLSGTGQETQYF	TGTGCCAGCTCACCACTCTCCGGGACAGGTCAAGAGACCCAGTACTTC
TRBV10-3	TRBJ1-2	NA	NA	CAISDPNYGYTF	TGTGCCATCAGTGACCCTAACTATGGCTACACCTTC
TRBV6-1	TRBJ2-5	NA	NA	CASSATSIPQETQYF	TGTGCCAGCAGTGCGACCTCCATCCCACAAGAGACCCAGTACTTC
TRBV29-1	TRBJ1-1	NA	NA	CSGAGVMNTEAFF	TGCAGCGGCGCGGGGGTTATGAACACTGAAGCTTTCTTT
TRBV29-1	TRBJ2-3	NA	NA	CSVVLIGADTQYF	TGCAGCGTTGTTCTCATAGGGGCAGATACGCAGTATTTT
TRBV5-1	TRBJ2-3	NA	NA	CASSRPDNTDTQYF	TGCGCCAGCAGCAGGCCGGACAACACAGATACGCAGTATTTT
TRBV7-2	TRBJ2-7	NA	TRBD2	CASSLGKGGRTSYEQYF	TGTGCCAGCAGCTTAGGGAAGGGCGGGAGGACCTCCTACGAGCAGTACTTC
TRBV6-4	TRBJ2-2	NA	TRBD2	CASSEWRGSGELFF	TGTGCCAGCAGTGAATGGCGGGGGTCCGGGGAGCTGTTTTTT
TRBV11-3	TRBJ1-2	NA	NA	CASSLTQGPANYGYTF	TGTGCCAGCAGCTTAACCCAGGGTCCAGCTAACTATGGCTACACCTTC
TRBV10-3	TRBJ2-3	once	NA	CAISESTRGTQYF	TGTGCCATCAGTGAGTCGACGAGGGGTACGCAGTATTTT
TRBV6-6	TRBJ1-2	NA	NA	CASSSTLGTTSYGYTF	TGTGCCAGCAGTTCCACCCTCGGGACAACGAGCTATGGCTACACCTTC
TRBV7-2	TRBJ2-7	NA	NA	CASSLSTWVDEQYF	TGTGCCAGCAGCTTGTCGACCTGGGTGGACGAGCAGTACTTC
TRBV7-9	TRBJ1-2	NA	NA	CASSSGGPFLYGYTF	TGTGCCAGCAGCTCCGGGGGACCCTTTCTCTATGGCTACACCTTC
TRBV2	TRBJ1-5	NA	NA	CASSGTVSNQPQHF	TGTGCCAGCAGTGGGACAGTTAGCAATCAGCCCCAGCATTTT
TRBV7-6	TRBJ2-2	NA	TRBD1	CASSGYGTGIDRELFF	TGTGCCAGCAGCGGATACGGGACAGGGATTGACCGGGAGCTGTTTTTT
TRBV7-6	TRBJ1-6	NA	NA	CASSLDPYNSPLHF	TGTGCCAGCAGCTTAGATCCTTATAATTCACCCCTCCACTTT
TRBV10-2	TRBJ2-7	NA	TRBD2	CASSVEAGSSYEQYF	TGCGCCAGCAGTGTCGAAGCGGGGTCTTCCTACGAGCAGTACTTC
TRBV5-6	TRBJ1-6	NA	NA	CASSFGRGNSPLHF	TGTGCCAGCAGCTTTGGTCGGGGAAATTCACCCCTCCACTTT
TRBV5-4	TRBJ2-5	NA	TRBD2	CASSLGTSGQETQYF	TGTGCCAGCAGCCTAGGGACTAGCGGTCAAGAGACCCAGTACTTC
TRBV7-2	TRBJ2-7	NA	NA	CASRSPGGRGEQYF	TGTGCCAGCAGGAGCCCAGGGGGGCGGGGCGAGCAGTACTTC
TRBV2	TRBJ2-1	NA	TRBD1	CASSDRQGAYNEQFF	TGTGCCAGCAGTGATCGACAGGGGGCTTACAATGAGCAGTTCTTC
TRBV6-1	TRBJ1-1	few	NA	CASSEVHRADTEAFF	TGTGCCAGCAGTGAAGTTCACAGGGCGGACACTGAAGCTTTCTTT
TRBV6-5	TRBJ2-7	NA	NA	CASSSGASSYEQYF	TGTGCCAGCAGTTCAGGCGCGAGCTCCTACGAGCAGTACTTC
TRBV5-1	TRBJ1-4	NA	NA	CASSLRGTNEKLFF	TGCGCCAGCAGCTTAAGGGGGACTAATGAAAAACTGTTTTTT
TRBV18	TRBJ2-7	NA	TRBD1	CASSPPGQGYEQYF	TGTGCCAGCTCACCACCAGGACAGGGGTACGAGCAGTACTTC
TRBV11-2	TRBJ1-6	NA	NA	CASSLDPGVPLHF	TGTGCCAGCAGCTTAGACCCCGGGGTACCCCTCCACTTT
TRBV6-6	TRBJ1-1	NA	NA	CASSYPQRIAEAFF	TGTGCCAGCAGTTACCCACAGAGAATCGCTGAAGCTTTCTTT
TRBV20-1	TRBJ1-2	once	TRBD1	CSARGQYGYTF	TGCAGTGCTAGGGGACAGTATGGCTACACCTTC
TRBV28	TRBJ1-1	NA	NA	CASSLQGSMNTEAFF	TGTGCCAGCAGTTTACAGGGATCGATGAACACTGAAGCTTTCTTT
TRBV19	TRBJ1-2	NA	NA	CASSIGGGYTF	TGTGCCAGTAGTATAGGAGGTGGCTACACCTTC
TRBV10-3	TRBJ1-2	NA	TRBD1	CAISGGGQGGFYGYTF	TGTGCCATCAGTGGGGGGGGACAGGGAGGTTTCTATGGCTACACCTTC
TRBV19	TRBJ2-4	NA	NA	CASSEFRGPAKNIQYF	TGTGCCAGTAGTGAGTTCAGGGGACCCGCCAAAAACATTCAGTACTTC
TRBV6-5	TRBJ2-7	NA	TRBD2	CASSYSSLAGDEQYF	TGTGCCAGCAGTTACTCGTCGCTAGCGGGAGACGAGCAGTACTTC
TRBV11-2	TRBJ2-3	NA	NA	CASSEQGVSTDTQYF	TGTGCCAGCAGCGAGCAGGGTGTGAGCACAGATACGCAGTATTTT
TRBV7-2	TRBJ1-1	NA	NA	CASRQGSQMNTEAFF	TGTGCCAGCAGGCAGGGTTCTCAGATGAACACTGAAGCTTTCTTT
TRBV19	TRBJ2-7	NA	TRBD2	CASSRTSGAYEQYF	TGTGCCAGTAGTCGGACTAGCGGGGCCTACGAGCAGTACTTC
TRBV20-1	TRBJ1-2	NA	NA	CSSTLTYGYTF	TGCAGTTCAACCCTCACCTATGGCTACACCTTC
TRBV11-2	TRBJ2-7	NA	TRBD1	CASSQNRDSSYEQYF	TGTGCCAGCAGCCAAAACCGGGACAGCTCCTACGAGCAGTACTTC
TRBV11-2	TRBJ1-4	NA	NA	CASSSNRDKNEKLFF	TGTGCCAGCAGCTCTAATCGGGACAAGAATGAAAAACTGTTTTTT
TRBV27	TRBJ2-3	NA	TRBD1	CASSLRTGHLRTDTQYF	TGTGCCAGCAGTCTTAGGACAGGCCACTTGCGCACAGATACGCAGTATTTT
TRBV27	TRBJ1-5	NA	NA	CASFFGEGDSNQPQHF	TGTGCCAGCTTCTTTGGGGAGGGGGATAGCAATCAGCCCCAGCATTTT
TRBV19	TRBJ1-3	NA	NA	CASSIWGRDTIYF	TGTGCCAGTAGTATCTGGGGCAGGGACACCATATATTTT
TRBV10-3	TRBJ2-1	NA	NA	CAISGTLERSYNEQFF	TGTGCCATCAGTGGGACGCTCGAGAGGTCCTACAATGAGCAGTTCTTC
TRBV9	TRBJ2-5	NA	NA	CASSPRVGNQETQYF	TGTGCCAGCAGCCCAAGAGTGGGGAACCAAGAGACCCAGTACTTC
TRBV7-2	TRBJ2-3	NA	NA	CASSLVVGSPQTEYF	TGTGCCAGCAGCTTAGTAGTCGGGTCCCCACAGACCGAGTATTTT
TRBV2	TRBJ1-2	NA	TRBD1	CASRDAGTGVGYTF	TGTGCCAGCAGGGACGCCGGGACAGGGGTTGGCTACACCTTC
TRBV6-1	TRBJ1-1	NA	TRBD1	CASSVRDRRLNTEAFF	TGTGCCAGCAGTGTTAGGGACAGGAGATTGAACACTGAAGCTTTCTTT
TRBV4-1	TRBJ2-7	NA	NA	CASSPGRDRAKHEQYF	TGCGCCAGCAGCCCCGGGAGGGACAGGGCAAAGCACGAGCAGTACTTC
TRBV10-2	TRBJ2-7	NA	NA	CASRGTDSYEQYF	TGCGCCAGCCGAGGGACGGACTCCTACGAGCAGTACTTC
TRBV6-1	TRBJ1-2	NA	NA	CASTLGREYGYTF	TGTGCCAGCACCCTGGGACGGGAGTATGGCTACACCTTC
TRBV19	TRBJ1-2	NA	NA	CASSISGQHGYTF	TGTGCCAGTAGTATTTCGGGACAACATGGCTACACCTTC
TRBV2	TRBJ1-2	NA	NA	CASSDLAGYGYTF	TGTGCCAGCAGTGATTTGGCAGGATATGGCTACACCTTC
TRBV5-1	TRBJ1-5	once	TRBD1	CASSLQGLSNQPQHF	TGCGCCAGCAGCTTACAGGGGCTTAGCAATCAGCCCCAGCATTTT
TRBV6-6	TRBJ1-2	NA	TRBD1	CASRPGQGRGYTF	TGTGCCAGCAGACCCGGACAGGGTAGGGGCTACACCTTC